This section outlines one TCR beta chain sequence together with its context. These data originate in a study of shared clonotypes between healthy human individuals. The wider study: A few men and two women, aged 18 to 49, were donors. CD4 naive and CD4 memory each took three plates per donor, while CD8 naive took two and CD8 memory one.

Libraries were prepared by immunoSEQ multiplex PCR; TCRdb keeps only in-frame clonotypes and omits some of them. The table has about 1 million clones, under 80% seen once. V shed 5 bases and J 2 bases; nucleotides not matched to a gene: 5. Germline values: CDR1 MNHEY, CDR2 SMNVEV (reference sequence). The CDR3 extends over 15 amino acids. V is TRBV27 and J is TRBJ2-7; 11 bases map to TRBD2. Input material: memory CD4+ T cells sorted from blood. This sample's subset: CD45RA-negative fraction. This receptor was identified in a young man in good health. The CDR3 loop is CASSPGTSGPYEQYF. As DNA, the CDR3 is TGTGCCAGCAGTCCCGGGACTAGCGGCCCCTACGAGCAGTACTTC.